The T cell receptor (beta chain) under discussion was sequenced for a study of human T cells and chemical hapten exposure. Ten or more counts support this clonotype. Regarding time point: pre-sensitization, week 0. Specified treatment: therapeutic diphenylcyclopropenone sensitization with weekly scalp DPC. Germline CDR1 and CDR2: MDHEN and SYDVKM. V lost 10 bases and J lost 2, with 14 bases in between. The CDR3 is 13 amino acids. From the RACE reads, TCRdb called clonotypes with MiXCR, one entry per CDR3 protein. The data hold 240,000 or so distinct CDR3 sequences, with about 8.6% observed a single time.

The input for sequencing was whole blood, taken in connection with sensitization to the hapten diphenylcyclopropenone (DPC). V usage is TRBV28 and J usage is TRBJ1-2, with D perhaps TRBD1 (6 bases). This receptor was taken from a woman aged 40 to 49 with alopecia areata. Some clones in this sample may be carry-over from other donors' samples. The CDR3 reads CANLDRSNYGYTF. CDR3 DNA sequence: TGTGCCAACCTGGACAGATCAAACTATGGCTACACCTTC.